In its sample, the clone carrying this TCR beta chain was seen many times. This entry is derived from a study of spatial heterogeneity in lung cancer. V shed 4 bases and J 5 bases; nucleotides not matched to a gene: 5. Germline V lookup: CDR1 SGHRS, CDR2 YFSETQ. The CDR3 length is 15 residues. The time point was: sample taken at primary tumor resection. Whole RNA obtained from tumor, nontumor lung or frozen PBMC underwent sequencing without sorting. TCRdb re-called the 5' RACE reads through MiXCR, storing one row per CDR3 protein. The data contain 35,000 to 45,000 distinct CDR3 sequences, around 5.5% of them seen just once; the ten biggest clones take up roughly 25%.

The sequencing here drew on PBMCs, taken at surgery. This rearrangement joins TRBV5-1 to TRBJ2-5, with 13 bases that match TRBD2. The TCR comes from a female donor with early-stage non-small cell lung cancer. The DNA of the CDR3 is TGCGCCAGCAGCACGGGACTAGCGGGGCTGGAGACCCAGTACTTC. It encodes CASSTGLAGLETQYF.